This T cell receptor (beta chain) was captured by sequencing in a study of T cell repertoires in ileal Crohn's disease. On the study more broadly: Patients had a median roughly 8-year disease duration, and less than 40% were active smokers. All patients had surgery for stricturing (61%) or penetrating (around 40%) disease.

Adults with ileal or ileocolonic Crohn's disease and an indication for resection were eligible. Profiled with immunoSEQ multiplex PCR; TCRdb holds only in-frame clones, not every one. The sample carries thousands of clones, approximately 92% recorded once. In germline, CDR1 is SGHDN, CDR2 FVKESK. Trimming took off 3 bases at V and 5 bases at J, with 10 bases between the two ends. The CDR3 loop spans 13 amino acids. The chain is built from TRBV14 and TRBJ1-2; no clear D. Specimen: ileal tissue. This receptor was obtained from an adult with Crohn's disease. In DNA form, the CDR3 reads TGTGCCAGCAGCCATTTGGAGGGATATGGCTACACCTTC. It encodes CASSHLEGYGYTF.